A single sample gave rise to the 23 T cell receptor beta chains below, sequenced in a study of shared clonotypes between healthy human individuals. Profiling relied on immunoSEQ multiplex PCR, and the TCRdb table lists in-frame clones only, not all of them. This table has 150,000 to 200,000 clones, over 80% appearing once. The sample comprised naive CD4+ T cells sorted from blood. Sample subset: CD45RA+ positively selected. The receptor source for this set is a woman in her 30s in good health.

The V call is TRBV28, the J call TRBJ1-2; the match to TRBD1 covers 9 bases. Germline trimming cut 2 bases from V and 0 bases from J; bases unmatched to any gene: 7. Looked up from germline, CDR1 is MDHEN and CDR2 is SYDVKM. The CDR3 is 17 residues long. The CDR3 nucleotides read TGTGCCAGCAGTTTAGCCGGAACAGGGGGCCCTAACTATGGCTACACCTTC. It encodes CASSLAGTGGPNYGYTF.

The chain has TRBV28 and TRBJ2-5, with D unclear. TRBJ2-7 explains the end of the DNA better; the J call may be wrong. Germline loops: CDR1 MDHEN, CDR2 SYDVKM. This CDR3 region has 14 residues. This CDR3 is CASSSSPELGEQYF. The CDR3 nucleotides are TGTGCCAGCAGTTCCTCCCCCGAGTTGGGCGAGCAGTACTTC.

V and J are TRBV29-1 and TRBJ1-1; TRBD1 is a possible D gene (5 bases). This CDR3 comprises 12 residues. Between the trimmed V and J ends, which lost 4 bases and 3 bases, there was a span of 9 bases. Germline V gene data show CDR1 as SQVTM and CDR2 as ANQGSEA. CDR3 nucleotides: TGCAGCGTTGTGTGGGGGTACACTGAAGCTTTCTTT. This encodes CSVVWGYTEAFF.

The chain has TRBV2 and TRBJ2-5, with 11 nucleotides matching TRBD1. The DNA end is more similar to TRBJ2-7, so the J call may be wrong. The CDR3 is 16 amino acids. CDR1 and CDR2 (germline): SNHLY, FYNNEI. The CDR3 here is CASLPTWTGGNYEQYF. CDR3 nucleotides: TGTGCCAGCCTGCCTACCTGGACAGGGGGCAACTACGAGCAGTACTTC.

This rearrangement joins TRBV7-2 to TRBJ2-1, with no clear D. V dropped 1 base and J dropped 3 bases, with 4 bases sitting between them. The CDR3 totals 13 residues. Germline-derived CDR1 and CDR2 are SGHTA and FQGNSA. The CDR3 is CASSLDNYNEQFF. In nucleotides, the CDR3 is TGTGCCAGCAGCTTAGACAACTACAATGAGCAGTTCTTC.

The V and J genes are TRBV4-1 and TRBJ2-1, with D unresolved. V lost 1 base, J lost 0 bases, and 13 bases lay in between. The germline gives CDR1 MGHRA, CDR2 YSYEKL. CDR3 length equals 17 residues. This chain's CDR3 is CASSQGRAYSSYNEQFF. CDR3 nucleotide sequence: TGCGCCAGCAGCCAAGGAAGAGCCTACTCCTCCTACAATGAGCAGTTCTTC.

V is TRBV19 and J is TRBJ2-1, with 8 bases identical to TRBD2. The J segment lost 8 bases and the V segment lost 5 bases, leaving 8 bases of the junction unmatched. The CDR3 sequence is 14 residues long. CDR1 is LNHDA, CDR2 SQIVND, per germline (reference sequence). CDR3 sequence: CASSRAGVGDEQFF. DNA of the CDR3: TGTGCCAGTAGTCGAGCGGGAGTGGGCGATGAGCAGTTCTTC.

The genes are TRBV5-1 and TRBJ2-7; D remains unclear. V was clipped by 1 base and J by 5 bases, with 4 bases between them. CDR1 and CDR2 (germline): SGHRS, YFSETQ. The CDR3 spans 11 residues. The chain's CDR3 is CASSLFDEQYF. CDR3 coding DNA: TGCGCCAGCAGCTTGTTCGACGAGCAGTACTTC.

The V call is TRBV19, the J call TRBJ2-1; 10 positions match TRBD2. The CDR3 has 17 residues. V lost 1 base and J lost 2; bases outside the gene matches: 5. CDR1 LNHDA and CDR2 SQIVND come from the germline V gene (reference sequence). The CDR3 is CASSIVASGGPYNEQFF. CDR3 nucleotide sequence: TGTGCCAGTAGTATAGTGGCTAGCGGGGGCCCCTACAATGAGCAGTTCTTC.

The genes are TRBV18 and TRBJ2-5; perhaps TRBD2 as D (5 bases). The V and J ends lost 5 bases and 4 bases respectively, with 11 bases between them. In germline, CDR1 is KGHSH, CDR2 LQKENI. The CDR3 spans 13 residues. The CDR3 reads CASSGRVRETQYF. CDR3 bases: TGTGCCAGCTCAGGGAGAGTCCGAGAGACCCAGTACTTC.

The chain uses TRBV2 and TRBJ2-5; TRBD1 or TRBD2 may be the D gene (5 bases each). Trimming removed 6 bases at V and 5 bases at J, with 10 bases between. CDR1 and CDR2 (germline): SNHLY, FYNNEI. The CDR3 has 12 residues. Here the CDR3 DNA reads TGTGCCAGCAGCAGGGAGAGGGAGACCCAGTACTTC. Amino acids: CASSRERETQYF.

This chain links TRBV28 with TRBJ2-7, with D perhaps TRBD2 (5 bases). Germline V gives CDR1 MDHEN, CDR2 SYDVKM. CDR3 length: 15 amino acids. V was clipped by 4 bases and J by 5 bases, with 18 bases between them. The CDR3 sequence: CASSSPSSGNDEQYF. The CDR3 coding sequence is TGTGCCAGCAGTTCCCCGTCATCGGGGAATGACGAGCAGTACTTC.

This clone was observed a single time. This chain connects TRBV5-1 to TRBJ2-1, with D perhaps matching TRBD1 (6 bases). The CDR3 contains 16 residues. Germline V lookup: CDR1 SGHRS, CDR2 YFSETQ. V lost 4 bases, J lost 3 bases, and 17 bases lay in between. CDR3 in amino acids: CASSLFYRVDYNEQFF. For the CDR3, the DNA is TGCGCCAGCAGCCTATTCTACAGGGTTGACTACAATGAGCAGTTCTTC.

The J gene is TRBJ2-7, the V gene TRBV11-2; 7 bases align to TRBD1. Germline CDR1 is SGHAT and CDR2 is FQNNGV. Trimming took 5 bases from V and 4 from J; bases not matched to a gene: 5. The CDR3 is 13 residues long. The CDR3 protein is CASSNTGVYEQYF. The CDR3, as DNA: TGTGCCAGCAGCAATACAGGGGTTTACGAGCAGTACTTC.

CDR3 sequence reads: CASSLQDTEAFF. In nucleotides, the CDR3 is TGTGCCAGCAGTTTGCAGGACACTGAAGCTTTCTTT. The chain links TRBV28 to TRBJ1-1; no definite D call. Germline V gene sequence: CDR1 MDHEN, CDR2 SYDVKM. This CDR3 region has 12 residues. V lost 3 bases and J 3 bases, leaving 5 bases between the germline ends.

The V and J genes are TRBV2 and TRBJ1-6, with D unclear. V lost 4 bases and J 10 bases, leaving 11 bases between the germline ends. The CDR3 is 13 residues long. CDR1 is SNHLY, CDR2 FYNNEI, per germline. In nucleotides, the CDR3 is TGTGCCAGCAGTGTCGGCTTAGGGTCACCCCTCCACTTT. It encodes CASSVGLGSPLHF. Full variable domain (missing parts from reference TRBV2 and TRBJ1-6): EPEVTQTPSHQVTQMGQEVILRCVPISNHLYFYWYRQILGQKVEFLVSFYNNEISEKSEIFDDQFSVERPDGSNFTLKIRSTKLEDSAMYFCASSVGLGSPLHFGNGTRLTVT.

The chain has TRBV6-5 and TRBJ2-7, with D unresolved. V lost 2 bases to trimming and J lost 1 base, with 9 bases between them. Per the germline V gene, CDR1 is MNHEY and CDR2 is SVGAGI. CDR3 size: 14 residues. The CDR3 spells CASSYGGRSYEQYF. The CDR3 DNA follows: TGTGCCAGCAGTTACGGCGGTAGATCCTACGAGCAGTACTTC.

The gene calls are TRBV5-1 and TRBJ1-1; TRBD1 is a possible D gene (6 bases). The CDR3 is 16 amino acids. CDR1 is SGHRS and CDR2 is YFSETQ in the germline V gene. Trimming shortened V by 5 bases and J by 2 bases, and 19 bases separated the two germline ends. CDR3 protein: CASRIGAGDVNTEAFF. The CDR3 DNA sequence: TGCGCCAGCAGAATTGGGGCAGGGGACGTAAACACTGAAGCTTTCTTT.

The V gene is TRBV6-6, the J gene TRBJ2-3; 10 nucleotides match TRBD2. The V segment lost 6 bases and the J segment 7 bases; nucleotides outside the gene matches: 10. Per germline, CDR1 MNHNY and CDR2 SVGAGI (reference sequence). This CDR3 is built from 15 residues. CDR3 bases: TGTGCCAGCAGGGCTCTAGCGGGAGTCATAAATACGCAGTATTTT. Amino acids: CASRALAGVINTQYF.

CDR3 in amino acids: CASSVLAGSYEQYF. The CDR3 coding sequence is TGTGCCAGTAGTGTCCTAGCGGGATCCTACGAGCAGTACTTC. V gene TRBV19 combines with J gene TRBJ2-7, with 9 bases that match TRBD2. V was pared by 5 bases and J by 1 base, with 3 bases of the junction left unmatched. CDR1 is LNHDA, CDR2 SQIVND, per germline (reference sequence). This CDR3 is built from 14 residues.

V and J are TRBV4-1 and TRBJ2-4, with a weak D call TRBD2 (5 bases). Per the germline V gene, CDR1 is MGHRA and CDR2 is YSYEKL. V was pared by 3 bases and J by 0 bases, with 18 bases between. The CDR3 has 18 residues. The CDR3 loop is CASSHLFNPAVAKNIQYF. The CDR3, as DNA: TGCGCCAGCAGCCACCTGTTTAACCCAGCGGTAGCCAAAAACATTCAGTACTTC.

V usage is TRBV19 and J usage is TRBJ2-3; D uncertain. Germline CDR1 reads LNHDA; CDR2 reads SQIVND (reference sequence). The CDR3 spans 15 residues. Trimming pared 3 bases from V and 0 bases from J, leaving 10 bases between. CDR3 residues: CASSILDSSTDTQYF. CDR3 nucleotides: TGTGCCAGTAGTATTTTAGACTCTAGCACAGATACGCAGTATTTT.

The chain has TRBV10-2 and TRBJ2-1; tentative D call: TRBD1 (5 bases). The V end was cut by 4 bases, the J end by 5 bases, with 12 bases between. CDR3 length: 14 amino acids. The V gene's germline CDR1 is WSHSY and CDR2 SAAADI. The CDR3 loop is CASSAVNRHNEQFF. The CDR3 bases are TGCGCCAGCAGTGCTGTAAACAGGCACAATGAGCAGTTCTTC.